The 13 T cell receptor beta chains below come from one sample, sequenced in a study of regulatory T cells in long-lasting Graves disease. The authors built TCR beta libraries using iRepertoire HTBI primers and Arm-PCR of CDR3 regions. Via MiXCR, TCRdb re-called the multiplex PCR reads, giving one row per CDR3 protein. The sample shows around 500,000 distinct CDR3 sequences, approximately 13% of them seen only once. As for time point: newly diagnosed GD, antithyroid drugs for less than 3 months. The TCR library was made from RNA extracted from PBMCs. The same sample was also used in a study of T cells in Graves' hyperthyroidism and ophthalmopathy.

Sequenced here: peripheral blood mononuclear cells (PBMCs), sampled at new diagnosis, from a patient treated with antithyroid drugs. The receptor source for this set is a man younger than 45 with Graves disease.

The chain recombines TRBV5-1 with TRBJ2-7; D is undetermined. This CDR3 is built from 13 residues. Germline assignment: CDR1 SGHRS and CDR2 YFSETQ. Trimming pared 4 bases from V and 5 bases from J, leaving 13 bases between. The CDR3 protein is CASSVGFGNEQYF. CDR3 nucleotides: TGCGCCAGCAGCGTGGGTTTTGGAAACGAGCAGTACTTC.

This clonotype was seen only a few times. V and J are TRBV5-4 and TRBJ2-7; D may correspond to TRBD1 or TRBD2 (5 bases each). The V gene's germline CDR1 is SGHNT and CDR2 YYREEE (reference sequence). This CDR3 spans 15 amino acids. Trimming shortened V by 4 bases and J by 3 bases, and 17 bases separated the two germline ends. CDR3 amino acids: CASSGMMMGRYEQYF. CDR3 nucleotide sequence: TGTGCCAGCAGCGGGATGATGATGGGACGCTACGAGCAGTACTTC.

The sample holds a few counts of this clonotype. The rearrangement joins TRBV20-1 to TRBJ2-1; 8 bases are a match to TRBD2. The V gene's germline CDR1 is DFQATT and CDR2 SNEGSKA (reference sequence). The CDR3 has 15 residues. The trim removed 5 bases at V and 7 bases at J, leaving 13 bases unmatched. The CDR3 loop is CSARRPGLVDNEQFF. CDR3 nucleotides: TGCAGTGCTCGAAGACCGGGACTAGTCGATAATGAGCAGTTCTTC.

At least ten counts were recorded for this clonotype. The chain links TRBV15 to TRBJ2-5; D perhaps matches TRBD2 (5 bases). The CDR3 totals 15 residues. Trimming removed 1 base at V and 5 bases at J, with 14 bases between. Germline V gene data show CDR1 as LNHNV and CDR2 as YYDKDF (reference sequence). Here the CDR3 DNA reads TGTGCCACCAGCAGAGGAGGGTACGCCGGTGAGACCCAGTACTTC. Protein sequence: CATSRGGYAGETQYF.

This clonotype has just a few counts. V is TRBV7-2 and J is TRBJ2-5; D not resolved. The CDR3 spans 13 residues. Germline CDR1 and CDR2: SGHTA and FQGNSA. The ends were cut back, 4 bases at V and 7 bases at J, with 13 bases in the middle. The CDR3 loop is CASSSTEIVTQYF. The CDR3, as DNA: TGTGCCAGCAGCTCCACAGAGATTGTGACCCAGTACTTC.

This clonotype was detected ten times or more. The CDR3 bases are TGTGCCAGCAGTTTCCTCCCGAATGGAGAGACCCAGTACTTC. The encoded protein is CASSFLPNGETQYF. V gene TRBV11-3 combines with J gene TRBJ2-5; D unclear. Germline V lookup: CDR1 SGHNT, CDR2 YENEEA. With 6 bases removed from V and 4 bases from J, the gap between germline ends came to 15 bases. The CDR3 has 14 residues.

This clonotype was counted between two and nine times. This sequence joins TRBV4-1 and TRBJ2-3, with a weak D call TRBD1 (5 bases). Germline CDR1 and CDR2: MGHRA and YSYEKL. This CDR3 spans 14 amino acids. With 4 bases removed from V and 1 base from J, the gap between germline ends came to 9 bases. The DNA of the CDR3 is TGCGCCAGCAGCCGCCTACAGGGCACAGATACGCAGTATTTT. This encodes CASSRLQGTDTQYF.

This clonotype was counted at least ten times. The gene calls are TRBV7-3 and TRBJ1-1, with D uncertain. V shed 6 bases and J shed 1 base, with 9 bases lying between them. This CDR3 is built from 13 residues. The germline CDR1 and CDR2 sequences are SGHTA and FQGTGA. The CDR3 sequence: CASSTNRNTEAFF. CDR3 in DNA: TGTGCCAGCAGTACCAACAGGAACACTGAAGCTTTCTTT.

This clonotype showed up many times. The rearrangement uses TRBV20-1 and TRBJ1-2; 10 bases map to TRBD1. Trimming at V came to 5 bases and at J to 4 bases, leaving 10 bases not matched to a gene. This CDR3 region has 15 residues. The germline gives CDR1 DFQATT, CDR2 SNEGSKA (reference sequence). The CDR3 nucleotides read TGCAGTGCTCCCCCGGGCGGGGACAGGGGCTATGGCTACACCTTC. Its protein is CSAPPGGDRGYGYTF.

This clonotype was seen repeatedly, ten times or more. The chain has TRBV29-1 and TRBJ2-7; possibly TRBD2 for D (5 bases). CDR1 SQVTM and CDR2 ANQGSEA come from the germline V gene. Trimming stripped 6 bases from V and 2 bases from J, with 20 bases between. The CDR3 is 15 residues long. CDR3 loop: CSVGGGSSTAYEQYF. In DNA form, the CDR3 reads TGCAGCGTGGGTGGCGGGTCCAGCACCGCCTACGAGCAGTACTTC.

In this sample, this clonotype turned up many times. V usage is TRBV13 and J usage is TRBJ2-7; no definite D call. Trimming cost V 4 bases and J 0 bases, with 10 bases left between them. There are 14 residues in the CDR3. The germline CDR1 and CDR2 sequences are PRHDT and FYEKMQ (reference sequence). CDR3 sequence reads: CASSSGRSSYEQYF. The CDR3 DNA follows: TGTGCCAGCAGCTCAGGACGGAGCTCCTACGAGCAGTACTTC.

The gene calls are TRBV18 and TRBJ2-1, with a possible D match to TRBD2 (6 bases). V was cut by 2 bases and J by 5 bases, with 25 bases left in between. Germline V gives CDR1 KGHSH, CDR2 LQKENI. The CDR3 is made up of 19 amino acids. CDR3 sequence: CASSPAPGMEGQRNNEQFF. DNA for the CDR3: TGTGCCAGCTCACCAGCCCCGGGGATGGAGGGCCAACGAAACAATGAGCAGTTCTTC.

Many counts were recorded for this clonotype. The chain employs TRBV5-1 and TRBJ2-5; 11 bases map to TRBD2. V lost 3 bases to trimming and J lost 4 bases; unmatched junction nucleotides: 5. CDR3 size: 15 residues. CDR1 is SGHRS and CDR2 is YFSETQ in the germline V gene. The CDR3 is CASSYTSGRGETQYF. CDR3 sequence (DNA): TGCGCCAGCAGCTACACTAGCGGGAGAGGAGAGACCCAGTACTTC.